This entry lists 11 T cell receptor beta chains sequenced from one sample in a study of shared T cell receptors in the human thymus. The table came from immunoSEQ multiplex PCR; TCRdb's copy has only in-frame clones and leaves some out. The sample has 540,000 or so clones, 75% to 85% seen once. The same specimen was also included in a second study, on human thymus T cells.

What was sequenced was thymocytes. Every receptor here comes from a boy under two years old with a congenital heart defect.

This rearrangement joins TRBV25-1 to TRBJ2-5; a possible D gene is TRBD2 (6 bases). Trimming took 1 base from V and 2 from J, leaving 14 bases between them. Germline values: CDR1 MGHDK, CDR2 SYGVNS. This CDR3 region has 16 residues. CDR3 loop: CASSEFRAGNQETQYF. CDR3 bases: TGTGCCAGCAGTGAATTTAGGGCGGGAAATCAAGAGACCCAGTACTTC.

The genes are TRBV5-6 and TRBJ2-2; D uncertain. Trimming cost V 0 bases and J 6 bases, with 15 bases left between them. CDR3 length equals 16 residues. Germline values: CDR1 SGHDT, CDR2 YYEEEE. This chain's CDR3 is CASSLGPWASPGELFF. Here the CDR3 DNA reads TGTGCCAGCAGCTTGGGCCCCTGGGCGAGCCCCGGGGAGCTGTTTTTT.

The genes are TRBV4-3 and TRBJ1-3; 8 nucleotides match TRBD1. With 5 bases clipped from V and 0 bases from J, the junction kept 18 bases outside the gene matches. CDR1 and CDR2 from the germline V gene are LGHNA and YSLEER. The CDR3 loop spans 20 amino acids. The chain's CDR3 is CASSWVRDRPVPFSGNTIYF. As DNA, the CDR3 is TGCGCCAGCAGCTGGGTAAGGGACAGGCCCGTCCCGTTCTCTGGAAACACCATATATTTT.

The table lists this clone with a few counts. V gene TRBV19 combines with J gene TRBJ2-7, with TRBD2 identical over 13 bases. Germline CDR1 and CDR2: LNHDA and SQIVND (reference sequence). This CDR3 is 16 amino acids long. Losses at the gene ends were 4 bases for V and 0 bases for J; bases not matched to a gene: 3. CDR3 DNA: TGTGCCAGTAGTACTGGGACTAGCGGGACCTCCTACGAGCAGTACTTC. Amino acid sequence: CASSTGTSGTSYEQYF.

The chain has TRBV19 and TRBJ2-7, with 12 bases lining up with TRBD2. Germline-derived CDR1 and CDR2 are LNHDA and SQIVND (reference sequence). The CDR3 has 16 amino acids. The V segment lost 5 bases and the J segment 2 bases; nucleotides outside the gene matches: 7. The CDR3 sequence is CASSSKGTSGPYEQYF. CDR3 in DNA: TGTGCCAGTAGTTCAAAGGGGACTAGCGGGCCCTACGAGCAGTACTTC.

The genes are TRBV4-1 and TRBJ2-7; 9 bases align to TRBD2. Trimming at V came to 0 bases and at J to 6 bases, leaving 9 bases not matched to a gene. The CDR3 length is 16 residues. CDR1 is MGHRA and CDR2 is YSYEKL in the germline V gene. CDR3 bases: TGCGCCAGCAGCCAAGATGCGGCGGGAGGGCCCGGCGAGCAGTACTTC. Protein product: CASSQDAAGGPGEQYF.

There are a few counts of this clone. The chain recombines TRBV5-4 with TRBJ2-1; 9 bases fit TRBD2. This CDR3 contains 15 residues. CDR1 and CDR2 from the germline V gene are SGHNT and YYREEE (reference sequence). V trimming: 2 bases; J trimming: 3 bases; junction bases outside the gene matches: 3. The CDR3 sequence: CASSLRTSDYNEQFF. CDR3 bases: TGTGCCAGCAGCTTACGGACTAGCGACTACAATGAGCAGTTCTTC. The full variable domain, rest sourced from reference TRBV5-4 and TRBJ2-1, is ETGVTQSPTHLIKTRGQQVTLRCSSQSGHNTVSWYQQALGQGPQFIFQYYREEENGRGNFPPRFSGLQFPNYSSELNVNALELDDSALYLCASSLRTSDYNEQFFGPGTRLTVL.

J is TRBJ2-1 and V is TRBV14; 9 bases are a match to TRBD2. This CDR3 has 19 amino acids. Germline V CDR1 and CDR2: SGHDN, FVKESK. The trim removed 1 base at V and 6 bases at J, leaving 16 bases unmatched. CDR3 amino acids: CASSQADSPTSGQCNEQFF. The CDR3 DNA sequence: TGTGCCAGCAGCCAAGCCGACTCCCCGACTAGCGGTCAGTGCAATGAGCAGTTCTTC.

This chain joins TRBV4-3 and TRBJ2-1; perhaps TRBD2 as D (6 bases). This CDR3 has 17 amino acids. V was clipped by 0 bases and J by 2 bases, with 14 bases between them. Germline V CDR1 and CDR2: LGHNA, YSLEER. Written as DNA, the CDR3 is TGCGCCAGCAGCCAAGATTTTAGCGGCAGCACCTACAATGAGCAGTTCTTC. Amino acid sequence: CASSQDFSGSTYNEQFF.

The chain has TRBV21-1 and TRBJ2-1; TRBD1 is the table's D call and was not checked against the DNA. TRBV21-1 is listed as a pseudogene. The CDR3 spans 14 residues. Written as DNA, the CDR3 is TGTGCCAGCAGCCCCAAATTTAGACAAAGTGAGCAGTTCTTC. Encoded protein: CASSPKFRQSEQFF.

The chain combines TRBV13 with TRBJ2-5; no clear D. The CDR3 extends over 13 amino acids. Germline lookup yields CDR1 PRHDT and CDR2 FYEKMQ (reference sequence). V lost 3 bases and J 5 bases, leaving 10 bases between the germline ends. The CDR3 sequence: CASSFQTEETQYF. As DNA, the CDR3 is TGTGCCAGCAGCTTCCAGACGGAGGAGACCCAGTACTTC.